This T cell receptor beta chain was captured in a study of OX40 agonist ivuxolimab in advanced cancers. For the study in its entirety: Ivuxolimab was an agonistic, fully human IgG2 monoclonal antibody directed against OX40 (CD134), a costimulatory receptor. Prior anti-PD-1, anti-PD-L1 or anti-CTLA-4 therapy was permitted, and checkpoint inhibitors had been received by 40% to 50% of dose-escalation patients. The point of sequencing TCRbeta in the periphery was to test whether ivuxolimab changed TCR sequence diversity and drove clonal T-cell expansion. Intravenous ivuxolimab was administered to patients every 2 weeks at six dose levels: 0.01, 0.1, 0.3, 1.5, 3 and 10 mg/kg. The paper reports the monotherapy dose-escalation portion (N of about 47 patients) of the phase I ivuxolimab trial. Among the roughly 52 dose-escalation patients, some 19 had hepatocellular carcinoma, around 15 melanoma, 9 renal cell carcinoma and 9 head and neck cancer. In the dose-escalation cohort, 70% to 85% of patients were male, and the mean age was 60 years with a range of about 20 to 80. Partial responses occurred in three dose-escalation patients: two with cutaneous melanoma and one with hepatocellular carcinoma.

The trial excluded patients who had a history of autoimmune disease or were on systemic immunosuppression. Peripheral blood for TCR sequencing was collected from all dose cohorts at baseline, on cycle 4 day 1, and on cycle 7 day 1. The samples were taken from a phase I, first-in-human, multicenter, open-label dose-escalation trial of ivuxolimab. Adults with locally advanced or metastatic head and neck squamous cell, hepatocellular, melanoma or renal cell carcinoma were enrolled in the trial. CD4+ and CD8+ T cells were sorted separately from peripheral blood before TCR sequencing. Remarks on this clone: It lacks a known antigen. The record has no base qualities; no much larger clone is one base away.

To sequence the TCRbeta CDR3 region, genomic DNA was isolated from the sorted cells. The immunoSEQ Assay was used for sequencing of TCRbeta CDR3 regions. The immuneACCESS repertoire file appears here via TCRdb, limited to in-frame rearrangements. These files lack a portion of the clones; in checked studies, under half of the deficit traces to unresolved V genes, and the cause of the others is not known. The sample includes roughly 90,000 clones, with roughly 85% observed a single time. The ten largest clonotypes hold approximately 1.5% of the sample. Beyond this particular receptor, the publication reports: Low levels of normalized T-cell clonal expansion were also seen in some nonresponding patients. Which antigens the clonally expanded peripheral T cells were specific for was not determined. Partial responders in the 0.1-3.0 mg/kg groups had among the lowest normalized peripheral clonal expansion, especially among CD8+ T cells. After ivuxolimab, expanded clones were on average more numerous among CD8+ T cells than among CD4+ T cells. At doses of 0.1 to 3.0 mg/kg, clonal expansion of both CD4+ and CD8+ blood T cells was observed from baseline to week 6.

According to the germline V gene (reference sequence), CDR1 reads MNHEY and CDR2 reads SMNVEV. The junction shows trimming of 5 bases on V and 6 bases on J, plus 10 bases between the germline ends. There are 13 amino acids in the CDR3, from cysteine to phenylalanine inclusive. Only the CDR3 DNA is retained, 39 bases long and in frame from the first base. The chain was built from TRBV27 and TRBJ2-2; a confident D gene designation cannot be given. Specimen: CD4+ or CD8+ T cells sorted from blood, collected in a trial of the OX40 agonist ivuxolimab. This clonotype was obtained from an adult with an advanced solid tumor such as melanoma, head and neck, liver or kidney cancer. CDR3 loop: CASSPPRAGELFF. The nucleotide sequence reads TGTGCCAGCAGTCCCCCTCGGGCCGGGGAGCTGTTTTTT.